This TCR beta chain was obtained from a study of cytomegalovirus exposure and HLA in healthy donors. Study background: Genotyping showed around 80% of approximately 430 donors falling in the Caucasian-associated ancestry cluster. The study's findings and limits: The classifier reportedly diagnosed cytomegalovirus status with high sensitivity and specificity. For presence/absence analyses, sequencing depth was assumed to be roughly uniform across donors. Researchers reported in a later analysis that common viral pathogens appeared linked to several top clusters.

On this clone: Its antigen is as yet unknown.

Both 60 Vbeta primers and 13 Jbeta primers went into the PCR. The data were produced by immunoSEQ multiplex PCR, yet TCRdb's version contains in-frame clones alone and is incomplete. Of about 160,000 clones listed, 82% were seen once; the top ten hold around 1.5%. In germline, CDR1 is MGHRA, CDR2 YSYEKL. This CDR3 is built from 14 residues. Trimming shortened V by 1 base and J by 2 bases, and 9 bases separated the two germline ends. This clonotype was obtained from a girl aged 10 to 17 in good health and CMV-seropositive. The sequenced sample consisted of PBMCs. J is TRBJ2-7 and V is TRBV4-1; D is ambiguous. The DNA of the CDR3 is TGCGCCAGCAGCCAAGTTGACACCCCCTACGAGCAGTACTTC. Protein product: CASSQVDTPYEQYF.